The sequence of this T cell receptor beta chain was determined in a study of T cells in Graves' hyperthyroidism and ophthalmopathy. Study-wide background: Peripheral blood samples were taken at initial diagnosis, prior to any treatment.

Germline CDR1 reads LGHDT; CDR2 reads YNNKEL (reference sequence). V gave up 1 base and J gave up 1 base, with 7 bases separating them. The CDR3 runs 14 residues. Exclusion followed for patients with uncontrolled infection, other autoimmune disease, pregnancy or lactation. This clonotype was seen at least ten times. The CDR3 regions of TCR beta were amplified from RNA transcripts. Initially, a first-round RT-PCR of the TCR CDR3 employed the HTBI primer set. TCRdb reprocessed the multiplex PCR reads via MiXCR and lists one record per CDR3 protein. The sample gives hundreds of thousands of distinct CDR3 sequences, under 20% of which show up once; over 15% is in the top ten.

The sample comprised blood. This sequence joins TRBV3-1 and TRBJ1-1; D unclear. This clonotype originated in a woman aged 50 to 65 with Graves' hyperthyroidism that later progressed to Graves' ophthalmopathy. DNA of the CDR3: TGTGCCAGCAGCCAAGTACTGAAGAACACTGAAGCTTTCTTT. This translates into CASSQVLKNTEAFF.